This record looks at one T cell receptor beta chain sequence and its context. The antigen is unknown. The entry originates in a study of shared clonotypes between healthy human individuals. Study information: Researchers drew samples from a couple of women and a few men aged 18 to 49. Each donor's CD4 naive and CD4 memory cells filled three plates apiece, CD8 naive two, and CD8 memory one. Study-wide points: Non-shared clonotypes were found to have lower generation probabilities than the clonotypes that were shared by all four of the sorted-subset donors.

TCRdb keeps only in-frame clones here, not all; method: immunoSEQ multiplex PCR. The sample yields approximately 2,300,000 clones, 85% to 95% seen once. The CDR3 sequence is 15 residues long. V lost 2 bases and J lost 0, with 10 bases in between. CDR1 is SGHAT and CDR2 is FQNNGV in the germline V gene. Researchers partitioned CD4+ cells into CD45RA+ naive and CD45RA-negative memory subsets. Sequenced material: naive CD4+ T cells from PBMCs. Indicated subset: CD45RA+ positively selected. This chain joins TRBV11-2 and TRBJ1-1, with D hard to call. The sequence was collected from a man aged 18-30 years in good health. Some clones in this sample may be carry-over from other donors' samples. The CDR3 DNA reads as TGTGCCAGCAGCTTATTTCGAAAAATGAACACTGAAGCTTTCTTT. It yields the protein CASSLFRKMNTEAFF. The whole variable domain, remainder taken from reference TRBV11-2 and TRBJ1-1, is EAGVAQSPRYKIIEKRQSVAFWCNPISGHATLYWYQQILGQGPKLLIQFQNNGVVDDSQLPKDRFSAERLKGVDSTLKIQPAKLEDSAVYLCASSLFRKMNTEAFFGQGTRLTVV.